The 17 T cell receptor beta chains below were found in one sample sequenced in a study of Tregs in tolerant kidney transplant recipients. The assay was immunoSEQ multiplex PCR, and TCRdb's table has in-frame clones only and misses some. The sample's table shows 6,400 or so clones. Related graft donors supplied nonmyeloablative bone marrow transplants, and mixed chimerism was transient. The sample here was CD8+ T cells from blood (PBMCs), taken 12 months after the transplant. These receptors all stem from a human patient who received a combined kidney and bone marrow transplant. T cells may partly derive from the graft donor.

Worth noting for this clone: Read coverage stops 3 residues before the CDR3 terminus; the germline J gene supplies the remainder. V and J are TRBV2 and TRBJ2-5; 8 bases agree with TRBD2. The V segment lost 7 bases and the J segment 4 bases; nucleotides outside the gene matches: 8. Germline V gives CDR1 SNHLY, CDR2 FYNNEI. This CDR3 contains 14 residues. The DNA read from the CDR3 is TGTGCCAGCATGGGAGCGGGAGCGGGAGAGACC. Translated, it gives CASMGAGAGET. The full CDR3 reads CASMGAGAGETQYF.

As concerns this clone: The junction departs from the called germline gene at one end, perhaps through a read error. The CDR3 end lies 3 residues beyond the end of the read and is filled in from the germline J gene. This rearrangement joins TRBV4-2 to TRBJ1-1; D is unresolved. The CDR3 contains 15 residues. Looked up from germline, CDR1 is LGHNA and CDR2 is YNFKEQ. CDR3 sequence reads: CASSQDGRLNTEAFF. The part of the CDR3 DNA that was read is TGCGCCAGCAGCCAAGACGGCAGGTTGAACACTGAA.

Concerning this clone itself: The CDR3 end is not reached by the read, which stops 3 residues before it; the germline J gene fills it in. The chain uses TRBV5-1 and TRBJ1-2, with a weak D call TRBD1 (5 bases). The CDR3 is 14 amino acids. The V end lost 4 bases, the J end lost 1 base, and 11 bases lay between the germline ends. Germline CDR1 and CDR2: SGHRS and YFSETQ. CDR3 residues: CASSPDNYNYGYTF. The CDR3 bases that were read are TGCGCCAGCAGCCCGGACAACTATAACTATGGC.

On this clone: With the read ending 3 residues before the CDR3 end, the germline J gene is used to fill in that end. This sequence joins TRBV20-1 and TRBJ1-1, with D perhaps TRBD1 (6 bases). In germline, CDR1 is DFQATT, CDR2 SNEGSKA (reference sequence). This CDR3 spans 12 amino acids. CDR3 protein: CRKQGWDLEAFF. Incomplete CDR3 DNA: TGCAGAAAGCAGGGGTGGGACCTTGAA.

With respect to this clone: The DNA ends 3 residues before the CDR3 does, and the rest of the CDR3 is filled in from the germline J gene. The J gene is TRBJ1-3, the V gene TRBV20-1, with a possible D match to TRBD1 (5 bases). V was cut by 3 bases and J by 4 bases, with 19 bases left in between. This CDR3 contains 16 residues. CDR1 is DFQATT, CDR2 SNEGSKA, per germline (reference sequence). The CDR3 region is CSASAPTGTIGNTIYF. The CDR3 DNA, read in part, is TGCAGTGCTAGCGCTCCCACCGGGACTATAGGAAACACC.

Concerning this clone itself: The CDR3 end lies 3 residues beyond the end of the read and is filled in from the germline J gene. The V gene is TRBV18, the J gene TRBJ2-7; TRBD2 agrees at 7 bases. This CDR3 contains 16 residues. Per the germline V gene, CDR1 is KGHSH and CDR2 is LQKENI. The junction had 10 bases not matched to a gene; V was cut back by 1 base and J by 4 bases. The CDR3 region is CASSPREGHKLYEQYF. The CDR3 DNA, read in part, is TGTGCCAGCTCACCACGGGAGGGGCACAAGCTTTACGAG.

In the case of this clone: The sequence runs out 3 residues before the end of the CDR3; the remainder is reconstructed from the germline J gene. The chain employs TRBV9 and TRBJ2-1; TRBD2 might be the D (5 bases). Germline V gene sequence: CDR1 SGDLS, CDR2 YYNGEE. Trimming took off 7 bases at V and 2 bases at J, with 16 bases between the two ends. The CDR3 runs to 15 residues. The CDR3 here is CASGPTMGTYNEQFF. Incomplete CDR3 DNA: TGTGCCAGCGGACCGACTATGGGTACCTACAATGAG.

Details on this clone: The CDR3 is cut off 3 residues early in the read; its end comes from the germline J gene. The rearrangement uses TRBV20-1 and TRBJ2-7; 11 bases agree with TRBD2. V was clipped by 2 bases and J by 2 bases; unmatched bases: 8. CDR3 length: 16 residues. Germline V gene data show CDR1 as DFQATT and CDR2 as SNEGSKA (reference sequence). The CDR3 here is CSARPGTSGSTYEQYF. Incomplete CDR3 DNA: TGCAGTGCTAGACCCGGGACTAGCGGATCGACCTACGAG.

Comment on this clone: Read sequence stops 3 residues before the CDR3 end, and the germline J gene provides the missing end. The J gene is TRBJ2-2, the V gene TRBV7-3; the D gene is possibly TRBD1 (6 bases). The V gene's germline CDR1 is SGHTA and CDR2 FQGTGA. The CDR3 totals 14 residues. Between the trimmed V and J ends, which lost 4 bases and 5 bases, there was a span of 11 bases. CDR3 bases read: TGTGCCAGCAGCTCCACAGGGTTAACCGGGGAG. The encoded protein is CASSSTGLTGE. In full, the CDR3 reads CASSSTGLTGELFF.

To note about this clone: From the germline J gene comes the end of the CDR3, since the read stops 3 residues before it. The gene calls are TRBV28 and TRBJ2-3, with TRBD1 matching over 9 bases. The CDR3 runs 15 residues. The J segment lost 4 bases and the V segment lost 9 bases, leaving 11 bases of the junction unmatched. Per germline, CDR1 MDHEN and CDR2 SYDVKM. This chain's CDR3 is CASIRDRVFSDTQYF. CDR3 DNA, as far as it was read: TGTGCCAGTATCCGGGACAGGGTTTTCTCAGATACG.

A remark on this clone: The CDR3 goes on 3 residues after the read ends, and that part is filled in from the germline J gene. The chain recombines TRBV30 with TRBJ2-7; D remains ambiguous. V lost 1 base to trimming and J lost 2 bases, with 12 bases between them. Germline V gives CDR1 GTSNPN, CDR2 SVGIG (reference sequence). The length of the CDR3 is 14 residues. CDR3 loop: CAWSDTSSTYEQYF. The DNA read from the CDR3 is TGTGCCTGGAGTGACACCTCTTCCACCTACGAG.

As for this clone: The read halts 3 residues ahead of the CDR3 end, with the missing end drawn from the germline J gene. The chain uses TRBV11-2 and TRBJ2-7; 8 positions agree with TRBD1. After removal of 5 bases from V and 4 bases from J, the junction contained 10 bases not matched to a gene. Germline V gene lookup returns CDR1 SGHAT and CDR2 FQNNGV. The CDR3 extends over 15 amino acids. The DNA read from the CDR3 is TGTGCCAGCAGCGACCGGGACAGGAGTTATTACGAG. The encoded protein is CASSDRDRSYYE. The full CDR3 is CASSDRDRSYYEQYF.

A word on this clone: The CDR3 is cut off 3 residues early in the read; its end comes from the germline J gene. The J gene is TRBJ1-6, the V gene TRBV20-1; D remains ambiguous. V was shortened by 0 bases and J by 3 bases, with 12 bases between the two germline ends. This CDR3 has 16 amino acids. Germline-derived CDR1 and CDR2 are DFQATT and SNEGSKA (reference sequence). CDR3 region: CSARDQVYSYNSPLHF. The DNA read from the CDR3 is TGCAGTGCTAGAGATCAAGTTTACAGCTATAATTCACCC.

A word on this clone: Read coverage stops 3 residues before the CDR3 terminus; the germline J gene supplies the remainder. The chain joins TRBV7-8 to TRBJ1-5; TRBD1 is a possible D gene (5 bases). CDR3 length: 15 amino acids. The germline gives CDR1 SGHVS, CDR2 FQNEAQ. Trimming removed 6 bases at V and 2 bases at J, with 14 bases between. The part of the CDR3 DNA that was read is TGTGCCAGCAGGGATCGGGGGAATGGCAATCAGCCC. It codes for CASRDRGNGNQP. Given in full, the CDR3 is CASRDRGNGNQPQHF.

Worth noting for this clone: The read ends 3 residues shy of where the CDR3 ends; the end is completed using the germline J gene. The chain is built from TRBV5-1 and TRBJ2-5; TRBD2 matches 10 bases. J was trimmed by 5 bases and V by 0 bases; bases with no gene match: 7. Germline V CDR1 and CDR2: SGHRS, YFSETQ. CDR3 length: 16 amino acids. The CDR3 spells CASSLAGSGRSETQYF. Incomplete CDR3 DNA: TGCGCCAGCAGCTTGGCCGGTAGCGGGAGGTCCGAGACC. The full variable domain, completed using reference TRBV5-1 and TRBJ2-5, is KAGVTQTPRYLIKTRGQQVTLSCSPISGHRSVSWYQQTPGQGLQFLFEYFSETQRNKGNFPGRFSGRQFSNSRSEMNVSTLELGDSALYLCASSLAGSGRSETQYFGPGTRLLVL.

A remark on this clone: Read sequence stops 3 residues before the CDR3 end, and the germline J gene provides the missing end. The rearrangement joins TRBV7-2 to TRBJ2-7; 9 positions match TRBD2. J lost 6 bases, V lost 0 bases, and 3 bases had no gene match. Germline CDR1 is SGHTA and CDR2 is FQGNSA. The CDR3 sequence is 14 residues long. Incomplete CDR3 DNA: TGTGCCAGCAGCTTAGCGGTAGCGGGGGTCGAG. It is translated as CASSLAVAGVE. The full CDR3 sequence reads CASSLAVAGVEQYF. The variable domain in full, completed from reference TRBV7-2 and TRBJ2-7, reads GAGVSQSPSNKVTEKGKDVELRCDPISGHTALYWYRQSLGQGLEFLIYFQGNSAPDKSGLPSDRFSAERTGGSVSTLTIQRTQQEDSAVYLCASSLAVAGVEQYFGPGTRLTVT.

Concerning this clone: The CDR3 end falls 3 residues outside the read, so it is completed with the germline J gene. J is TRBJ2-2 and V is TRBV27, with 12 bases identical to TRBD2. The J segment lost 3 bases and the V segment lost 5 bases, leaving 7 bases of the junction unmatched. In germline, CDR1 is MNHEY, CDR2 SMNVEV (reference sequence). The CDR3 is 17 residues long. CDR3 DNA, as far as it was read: TGTGCCAGCAGTCCCATAAGACTAGCGGGGGACACCGGGGAG. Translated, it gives CASSPIRLAGDTGE. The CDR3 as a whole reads CASSPIRLAGDTGELFF.